These 12 T cell receptor beta chains originate from one sample sequenced in a study of OX40 agonist ivuxolimab in advanced cancers. Measured with immunoSEQ multiplex PCR; TCRdb has only the in-frame clones, and not every one. The profile shows roughly 23,000 clones, over 75% of them singletons. Specimen: CD4+ or CD8+ T cells sorted from blood, collected in a trial of the OX40 agonist ivuxolimab. These receptors were collected from an adult with an advanced solid tumor such as melanoma, head and neck, liver or kidney cancer.

V and J are TRBV9 and TRBJ1-5, with D perhaps matching TRBD1 (5 bases). This CDR3 is 14 amino acids long. V was pared by 0 bases and J by 5 bases, with 9 bases between. Germline CDR1 and CDR2: SGDLS and YYNGEE. The CDR3 coding sequence is TGTGCCAGCAGCGTAGACGACAGTCATCAGCCCCAGCATTTT. Its translation: CASSVDDSHQPQHF.

The CDR3 DNA reads TGTGCCAGCAGCCTACCCCCGGGGACTAATGAAAAACTGTTTTTT. Translating gives CASSLPPGTNEKLFF. The chain combines TRBV7-9 with TRBJ1-4; D unclear. The CDR3 runs to 15 residues. V lost 5 bases, J lost 2 bases, and 12 bases lay in between. The V gene's germline CDR1 is SEHNR and CDR2 FQNEAQ (reference sequence).

The chain carries TRBV19 and TRBJ1-4, with TRBD1 as a possible D gene (6 bases). Germline lookup yields CDR1 LNHDA and CDR2 SQIVND (reference sequence). V lost 5 bases to trimming and J lost 0 bases, with 13 bases between them. CDR3 size: 16 residues. The CDR3 DNA is TGTGCCAGTAGTCCTTTCGGGGGGCCAACTAATGAAAAACTGTTTTTT. This gives the protein CASSPFGGPTNEKLFF. Full variable domain (remainder filled in from reference TRBV19 and TRBJ1-4): DGGITQSPKYLFRKEGQNVTLSCEQNLNHDAMYWYRQDPGQGLRLIYYSQIVNDFQKGDIAEGYSVSREKKESFPLTVTSAQKNPTAFYLCASSPFGGPTNEKLFFGSGTQLSVL.

The chain has TRBV21-1 and TRBJ2-7; the DNA was not used to check the table's D call, TRBD1. TRBV21-1 is an annotated pseudogene. This CDR3 spans 16 amino acids. The CDR3 sequence: CASSKRVQGNPYEQYF. CDR3 DNA: TGTGCCAGCAGCAAACGGGTGCAGGGTAATCCCTACGAGCAGTACTTC.

The V call is TRBV28, the J call TRBJ2-7; perhaps TRBD2 as D (6 bases). Looked up from germline, CDR1 is MDHEN and CDR2 is SYDVKM. The CDR3 contains 15 residues. The V end was cut by 3 bases, the J end by 0 bases, with 12 bases between. The CDR3 DNA follows: TGTGCCAGCAGTTTTAACGTAGCGGCCTCCTACGAGCAGTACTTC. Translation: CASSFNVAASYEQYF.

The chain recombines TRBV29-1 with TRBJ2-4; D gene unclear. CDR3 size: 15 residues. Between the trimmed V and J ends, which lost 4 bases and 0 bases, there was a span of 13 bases. Germline V gene data show CDR1 as SQVTM and CDR2 as ANQGSEA. The CDR3 spells CSVGGFLLAKNIQYF. CDR3 DNA: TGCAGCGTTGGAGGCTTCTTATTAGCCAAAAACATTCAGTACTTC.

The chain couples TRBV6-6 to TRBJ2-1; 7 positions agree with TRBD2. CDR3 size: 16 residues. Germline CDR1 MNHNY, CDR2 SVGAGI (reference sequence). J was trimmed by 6 bases and V by 2 bases; bases with no gene match: 10. Here the CDR3 reads CASSYGLVSGGNEQFF. CDR3 nucleotides: TGTGCCAGCAGTTACGGTTTGGTGTCGGGAGGCAATGAGCAGTTCTTC.

The V call is TRBV27, the J call TRBJ2-1; TRBD2 matches 11 bases. The CDR3 runs 15 residues. V lost 6 bases, J lost 10 bases, and 11 bases stayed unmatched. From germline, CDR1 is MNHEY and CDR2 SMNVEV (reference sequence). The DNA for the CDR3 is TGTGCCAGCAGCCCTCCTACTAGCGGGAGTTACGAGCAGTTCTTC. Its translation is CASSPPTSGSYEQFF.

The chain employs TRBV27 and TRBJ2-3; D gene uncertain. Germline V CDR1 and CDR2: MNHEY, SMNVEV (reference sequence). V dropped 4 bases and J dropped 2 bases, with 19 bases sitting between them. This CDR3 comprises 17 residues. For the CDR3, the DNA is TGTGCCAGCAGTTCCCCCTCGGTTGGCGAATTCACAGATACGCAGTATTTT. Protein: CASSSPSVGEFTDTQYF.

This chain links TRBV11-2 with TRBJ2-1; 8 bases match TRBD2. The J segment lost 0 bases and the V segment lost 5 bases, leaving 3 bases of the junction unmatched. The CDR3 is made up of 15 amino acids. Germline lookup yields CDR1 SGHAT and CDR2 FQNNGV. The CDR3, as DNA: TGTGCCAGCAGCCCAAGCGGGAGCTCCTACAATGAGCAGTTCTTC. Protein sequence: CASSPSGSSYNEQFF.

By share, this clone ranks as medium-sized. V is TRBV11-2 and J is TRBJ2-7; 9 bases fit TRBD2. The V gene end was trimmed by 1 base and the J gene end by 6 bases; junction bases not matched to a gene: 13. CDR1 and CDR2 from the germline V gene are SGHAT and FQNNGV. The CDR3 is made up of 17 amino acids. In DNA form, the CDR3 reads TGTGCCAGCAGCTTAGTACGAACGGTAGCGGGAGTTTTCGAGCAGTACTTC. This codes for CASSLVRTVAGVFEQYF. The full variable domain, its missing parts supplied by reference TRBV11-2 and TRBJ2-7, is EAGVAQSPRYKIIEKRQSVAFWCNPISGHATLYWYQQILGQGPKLLIQFQNNGVVDDSQLPKDRFSAERLKGVDSTLKIQPAKLEDSAVYLCASSLVRTVAGVFEQYFGPGTRLTVT.

The rearrangement uses TRBV25-1 and TRBJ1-6; no definite D call. V was pared by 4 bases and J by 14 bases, with 15 bases between. CDR3 length: 13 residues. CDR1 and CDR2 from the germline V gene are MGHDK and SYGVNS. CDR3 DNA: TGTGCCAGCAGTGCCCGGACGGCTGTTTCCCTCCACTTT. It specifies CASSARTAVSLHF.